Listed here are 17 T cell receptor beta chains from one sample, sequenced in a study of cytomegalovirus exposure and HLA in healthy donors. With 60 Vbeta and 13 Jbeta primers, the PCR was carried out. TCRdb keeps only in-frame clones here, not all; method: immunoSEQ multiplex PCR. The sample has 35,000 to 45,000 clones. Sequencing used PBMCs. The receptors stem from a man aged 30-40 years in good health and CMV-seronegative.

This chain links TRBV5-6 with TRBJ1-4; no clear D. V lost 6 bases and J 8 bases, leaving 20 bases between the germline ends. Germline V gene sequence: CDR1 SGHDT, CDR2 YYEEEE. The CDR3 spans 15 residues. CDR3 in amino acids: CASTPFARQNEKLFF. The CDR3 region has the DNA TGTGCCAGCACCCCCTTCGCTAGGCAGAACGAAAAACTGTTTTTT.

This sequence joins TRBV11-2 and TRBJ2-7; TRBD2 matches 13 bases. The CDR3 is 15 residues long. Looked up from germline, CDR1 is SGHAT and CDR2 is FQNNGV. V was clipped by 4 bases and J by 3 bases; unmatched bases: 3. CDR3 protein: CASSSGLAGFYEQYF. The DNA of the CDR3 is TGTGCCAGCAGCTCGGGACTAGCGGGATTCTACGAGCAGTACTTC.

A word on this clone: A junction end diverges from the germline sequence, so it may reflect a read error. V usage is TRBV19 and J usage is TRBJ1-1; no clear D gene. CDR1 is LNHDA, CDR2 SQIVND, per germline (reference sequence). This CDR3 region has 11 residues. CDR3 region: CARVENPEAFF. The CDR3 bases are TGTGCCAGAGTAGAGAACCCTGAAGCTTTCTTT.

This rearrangement joins TRBV6-1 to TRBJ2-7; tentatively, D is TRBD1 (6 bases). The germline CDR1 and CDR2 sequences are MNHNS and SASEGT. CDR3 size: 16 residues. Trimming cost V 2 bases and J 3 bases, with 17 bases left between them. CDR3 region: CASSERGRGFYYEQYF. The CDR3 DNA is TGTGCCAGCAGTGAAAGGGGCAGGGGATTCTACTACGAGCAGTACTTC.

The genes are TRBV14 and TRBJ1-2; 7 nucleotides line up with TRBD1. V was pared by 5 bases and J by 4 bases, with 4 bases of the junction left unmatched. This CDR3 comprises 13 residues. CDR1 SGHDN and CDR2 FVKESK come from the germline V gene. CDR3 loop: CASSGGTVYGYTF. DNA of the CDR3: TGTGCCAGCAGCGGCGGGACAGTCTATGGCTACACCTTC.

In regard to this clone: The junction departs from the called germline gene at one end, perhaps through a read error. V gene TRBV20-1 combines with J gene TRBJ2-7, with D possibly being TRBD2 (5 bases). Germline V gene sequence: CDR1 DFQATT, CDR2 SNEGSKA (reference sequence). The CDR3 sequence is 11 residues long. This CDR3 reads CSARDVEGTYF. The CDR3 coding sequence is TGCAGTGCTAGAGACGTAGAGGGCACTTATTTC.

The chain combines TRBV5-6 with TRBJ2-7; 12 bases fit TRBD2. The CDR3 loop spans 17 amino acids. Germline trimming cut 4 bases from V and 0 bases from J; bases unmatched to any gene: 8. Germline values: CDR1 SGHDT, CDR2 YYEEEE. The CDR3 DNA reads as TGTGCCAGCAGCAGAGGGTCTAGCGGGAGGGCCTCCTACGAGCAGTACTTC. It translates to CASSRGSSGRASYEQYF.

As concerns this clone: The same CDR3 also results from other DNA sequences found in this sample. The gene calls are TRBV11-2 and TRBJ1-6; D perhaps matches TRBD1 (5 bases). The CDR3 is 17 amino acids. Germline V gene lookup returns CDR1 SGHAT and CDR2 FQNNGV. V lost 5 bases to trimming and J lost 0 bases, with 14 bases between them. In nucleotides, the CDR3 is TGTGCCAGCAGCCAGGGACTCCTGAGCTCCTATAATTCACCCCTCCACTTT. As protein: CASSQGLLSSYNSPLHF.

V gene TRBV13 combines with J gene TRBJ2-1; D call uncertain. The CDR3 has 13 residues. From germline, CDR1 is PRHDT and CDR2 FYEKMQ (reference sequence). V lost 2 bases and J lost 2, with 4 bases in between. DNA of the CDR3: TGTGCCAGCAGCTTAAACACCTACAATGAGCAGTTCTTC. Its protein product is CASSLNTYNEQFF. Full variable domain (remainder filled in from reference TRBV13 and TRBJ2-1): AAGVIQSPRHLIKEKRETATLKCYPIPRHDTVYWYQQGPGQDPQFLISFYEKMQSDKGSIPDRFSAQQFSDYHSELNMSSLELGDSALYFCASSLNTYNEQFFGPGTRLTVL.

J is TRBJ2-6 and V is TRBV2, with D maybe TRBD1 (5 bases). In germline, CDR1 is SNHLY, CDR2 FYNNEI. The CDR3 totals 15 residues. V was trimmed by 8 bases and J by 0 bases, leaving 11 bases between them. For the CDR3, the DNA is TGTGCCAGCCAGAAGGGGATCTCTGGGGCCAACGTCCTGACTTTC. Translated, it gives CASQKGISGANVLTF.

The V call is TRBV27, the J call TRBJ1-5, with D possibly being TRBD1 (5 bases). This CDR3 is 15 amino acids long. Germline assignment: CDR1 MNHEY and CDR2 SMNVEV (reference sequence). V lost 2 bases, J lost 7 bases, and 15 bases lay in between. CDR3: CASSLTAGAWQPQHF. In nucleotides, the CDR3 is TGTGCCAGCAGTTTAACGGCTGGGGCTTGGCAGCCCCAGCATTTT.

The rearrangement links TRBV4-1 to TRBJ1-6; possible D gene TRBD1, 6 bases. The CDR3 sequence is 18 residues long. Germline V gives CDR1 MGHRA, CDR2 YSYEKL. Trimming took off 0 bases at V and 4 bases at J, with 16 bases between the two ends. The CDR3 DNA reads as TGCGCCAGCAGCCAAGACCCTATAGTGGGGGCGTATAATTCACCCCTCCACTTT. It is translated as CASSQDPIVGAYNSPLHF.

With respect to this clone: Germline is not matched at one junction end, which may reflect a read error. The rearrangement uses TRBV30 and TRBJ2-4, with TRBD1 matching over 7 bases. The CDR3 runs 15 residues. CDR1 is GTSNPN, CDR2 SVGIG, per germline (reference sequence). CDR3 amino acids: CAWSVRQGAKNIQHF. The DNA of the CDR3 is TGTGCCTGGAGTGTTCGACAGGGAGCCAAAAACATTCAGCACTTC. The variable domain in full, with the rest retrieved from reference TRBV30 and TRBJ2-4, is SQTIHQWPATLVQPVGSPLSLECTVEGTSNPNLYWYRQAAGRGLQLLFYSVGIGQISSEVPQNLSASRPQDRQFILSSKKLLLSDSGFYLCAWSVRQGAKNIQHFGAGTRLSVL.

This chain links TRBV25-1 with TRBJ2-7; 8 bases map to TRBD1. The V gene end was trimmed by 6 bases and the J gene end by 4 bases; junction bases not matched to a gene: 2. Germline V lookup: CDR1 MGHDK, CDR2 SYGVNS. This CDR3 is 12 amino acids long. Here the CDR3 reads CASSQGAYEQYF. Written as DNA, the CDR3 is TGTGCCAGCAGCCAGGGGGCTTACGAGCAGTACTTC.

With respect to this clone: The junction does not match germline at one end; this may be a read error. The same CDR3 can be traced to other DNA sequences in this sample. This chain joins TRBV5-6 and TRBJ1-6; 7 bases match TRBD1. CDR1 and CDR2 (germline): SGHDT, YYEEEE. The CDR3 runs 16 residues. The chain's CDR3 is CASSPPGQHYNSPLHF. The CDR3 nucleotides are TGTGCCAGCAGCCCCCCGGGACAGCACTATAATTCACCCCTACACTTT.

The V and J genes are TRBV9 and TRBJ2-3; 10 bases fit TRBD2. Germline loops: CDR1 SGDLS, CDR2 YYNGEE. V dropped 2 bases and J dropped 5; count of bases not matched to a gene: 14. The length of the CDR3 is 18 residues. CDR3 loop: CASSVVGQAGGRGDTQYF. CDR3 DNA sequence: TGTGCCAGCAGCGTGGTCGGTCAAGCGGGGGGGCGGGGAGATACGCAGTATTTT. The full variable domain, rest sourced from reference TRBV9 and TRBJ2-3, is DSGVTQTPKHLITATGQRVTLRCSPRSGDLSVYWYQQSLDQGLQFLIQYYNGEERAKGNILERFSAQQFPDLHSELNLSSLELGDSALYFCASSVVGQAGGRGDTQYFGPGTRLTVL.

V gene TRBV5-1 combines with J gene TRBJ2-7; D may be TRBD1 (6 bases). Deletions cut 2 bases from V and 3 bases from J, with 9 bases between. CDR1 is SGHRS, CDR2 YFSETQ, per germline. The CDR3 runs 13 residues. The CDR3 DNA reads as TGCGCCAGCAGCTTAGACAGGAACTACGAGCAGTACTTC. This encodes CASSLDRNYEQYF. Drawing the rest from reference TRBV5-1 and TRBJ2-7, the complete variable domain is KAGVTQTPRYLIKTRGQQVTLSCSPISGHRSVSWYQQTPGQGLQFLFEYFSETQRNKGNFPGRFSGRQFSNSRSEMNVSTLELGDSALYLCASSLDRNYEQYFGPGTRLTVT.